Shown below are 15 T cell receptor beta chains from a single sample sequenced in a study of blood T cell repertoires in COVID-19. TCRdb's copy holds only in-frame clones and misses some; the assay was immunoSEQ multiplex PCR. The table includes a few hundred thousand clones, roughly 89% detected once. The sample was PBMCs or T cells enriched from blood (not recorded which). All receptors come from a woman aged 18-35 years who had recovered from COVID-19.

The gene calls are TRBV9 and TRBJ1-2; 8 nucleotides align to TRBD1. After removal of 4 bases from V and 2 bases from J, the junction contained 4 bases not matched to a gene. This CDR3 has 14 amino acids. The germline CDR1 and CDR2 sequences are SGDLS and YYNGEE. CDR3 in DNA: TGTGCCAGCAGCTTCCGGGACAGGAACTATGGCTACACCTTC. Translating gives CASSFRDRNYGYTF.

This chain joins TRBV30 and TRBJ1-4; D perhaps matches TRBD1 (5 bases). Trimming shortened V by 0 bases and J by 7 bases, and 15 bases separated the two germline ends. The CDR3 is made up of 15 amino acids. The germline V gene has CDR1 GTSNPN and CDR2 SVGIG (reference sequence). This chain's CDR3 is CAWSVGAGTSEKLFF. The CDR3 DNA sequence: TGTGCCTGGAGTGTAGGGGCAGGAACGAGTGAAAAACTGTTTTTT. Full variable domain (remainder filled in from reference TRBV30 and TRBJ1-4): SQTIHQWPATLVQPVGSPLSLECTVEGTSNPNLYWYRQAAGRGLQLLFYSVGIGQISSEVPQNLSASRPQDRQFILSSKKLLLSDSGFYLCAWSVGAGTSEKLFFGSGTQLSVL.

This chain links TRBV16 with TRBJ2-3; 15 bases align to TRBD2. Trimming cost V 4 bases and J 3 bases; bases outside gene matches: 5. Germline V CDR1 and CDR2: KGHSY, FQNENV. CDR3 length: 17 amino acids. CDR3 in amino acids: CASSRTSGGAWTDTQYF. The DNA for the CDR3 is TGTGCCAGCAGCCGGACTAGCGGGGGGGCCTGGACAGATACGCAGTATTTT.

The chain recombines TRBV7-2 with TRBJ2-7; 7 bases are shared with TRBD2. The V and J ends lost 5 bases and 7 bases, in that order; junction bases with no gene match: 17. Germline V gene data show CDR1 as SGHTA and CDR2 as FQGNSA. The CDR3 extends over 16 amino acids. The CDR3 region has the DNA TGTGCCAGCAGCAAAAAACCGGGACTACCTTCGGGGGAGCAGTACTTC. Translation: CASSKKPGLPSGEQYF.

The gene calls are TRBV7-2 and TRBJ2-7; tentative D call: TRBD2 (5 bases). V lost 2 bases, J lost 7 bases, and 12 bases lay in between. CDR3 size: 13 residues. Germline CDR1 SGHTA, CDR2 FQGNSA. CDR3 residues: CASSLFRSGEQYF. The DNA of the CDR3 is TGTGCCAGCAGCTTATTCAGATCGGGGGAGCAGTACTTC.

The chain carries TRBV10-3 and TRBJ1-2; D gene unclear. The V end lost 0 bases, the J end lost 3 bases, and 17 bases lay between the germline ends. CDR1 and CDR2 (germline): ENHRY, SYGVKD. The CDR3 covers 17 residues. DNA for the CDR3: TGTGCCATCAGTGAGTCGAGGGTGGGCAGAACCGACTATGGCTACACCTTC. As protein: CAISESRVGRTDYGYTF.

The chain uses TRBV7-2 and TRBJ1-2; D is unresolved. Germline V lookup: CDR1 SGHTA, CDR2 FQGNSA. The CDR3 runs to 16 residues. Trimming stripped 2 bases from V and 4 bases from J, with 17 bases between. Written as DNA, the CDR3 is TGTGCCAGCAGCTTAAACCCCGACCACAGAGTCTATGGCTACACCTTC. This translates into CASSLNPDHRVYGYTF.

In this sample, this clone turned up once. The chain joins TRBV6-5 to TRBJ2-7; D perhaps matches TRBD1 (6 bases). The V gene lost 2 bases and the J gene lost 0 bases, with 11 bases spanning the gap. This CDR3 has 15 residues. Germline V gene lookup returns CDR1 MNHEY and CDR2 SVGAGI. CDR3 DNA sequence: TGTGCCAGCAGTTACGGGGGCGACAGCTCCTACGAGCAGTACTTC. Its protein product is CASSYGGDSSYEQYF.

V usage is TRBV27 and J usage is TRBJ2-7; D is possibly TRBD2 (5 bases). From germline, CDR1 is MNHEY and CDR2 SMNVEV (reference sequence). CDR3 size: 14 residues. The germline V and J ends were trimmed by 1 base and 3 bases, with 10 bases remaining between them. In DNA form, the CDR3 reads TGTGCCAGCAGTTTATTAGCGAGCCTCTACGAGCAGTACTTC. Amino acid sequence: CASSLLASLYEQYF.

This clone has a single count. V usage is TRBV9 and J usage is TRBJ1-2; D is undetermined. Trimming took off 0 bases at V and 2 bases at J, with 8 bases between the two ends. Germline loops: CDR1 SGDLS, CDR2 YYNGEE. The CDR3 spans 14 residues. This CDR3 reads CASSVATQNYGYTF. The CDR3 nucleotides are TGTGCCAGCAGCGTAGCTACACAGAACTATGGCTACACCTTC.

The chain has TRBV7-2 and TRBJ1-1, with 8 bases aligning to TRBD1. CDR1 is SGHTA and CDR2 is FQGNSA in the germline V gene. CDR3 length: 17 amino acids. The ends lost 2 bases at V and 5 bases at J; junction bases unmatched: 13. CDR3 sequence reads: CASSLSYGRGLRTEAFF. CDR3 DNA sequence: TGTGCCAGCAGCTTAAGTTACGGCAGGGGGCTGAGAACTGAAGCTTTCTTT.

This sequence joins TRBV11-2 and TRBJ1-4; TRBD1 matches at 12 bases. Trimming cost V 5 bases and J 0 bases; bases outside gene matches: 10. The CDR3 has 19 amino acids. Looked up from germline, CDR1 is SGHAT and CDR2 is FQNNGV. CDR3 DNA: TGTGCCAGCAGCATCGGGACAGGGGGCTCAATTGCAACTAATGAAAAACTGTTTTTT. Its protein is CASSIGTGGSIATNEKLFF.

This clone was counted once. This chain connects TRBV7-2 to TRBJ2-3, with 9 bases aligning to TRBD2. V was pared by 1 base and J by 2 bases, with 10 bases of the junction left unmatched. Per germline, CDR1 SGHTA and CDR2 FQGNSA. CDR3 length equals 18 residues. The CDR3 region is CASSLVWASGKNTDTQYF. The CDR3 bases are TGTGCCAGCAGCTTAGTGTGGGCTAGCGGGAAAAACACAGATACGCAGTATTTT.

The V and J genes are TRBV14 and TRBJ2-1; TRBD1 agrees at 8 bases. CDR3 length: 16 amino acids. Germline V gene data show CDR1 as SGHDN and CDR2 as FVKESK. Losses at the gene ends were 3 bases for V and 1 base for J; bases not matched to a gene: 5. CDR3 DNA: TGTGCCAGCAGCCACCTTCAGGGGGCGTCCTACAATGAGCAGTTCTTC. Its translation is CASSHLQGASYNEQFF.

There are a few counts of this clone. The CDR3: CASSLGGGVYNSPLHF. CDR3 in DNA: TGTGCCAGCAGTTTAGGTGGGGGGGTCTATAATTCACCCCTCCACTTT. The chain couples TRBV27 to TRBJ1-6; D is possibly TRBD1 (5 bases). V lost 2 bases, J lost 3 bases, and 11 bases lay in between. The CDR3 contains 16 residues. The V gene's germline CDR1 is MNHEY and CDR2 SMNVEV (reference sequence).